Shown below are 17 T cell receptor beta chains from a single sample sequenced in a study of identifying expanded T cells in peripheral blood. Clones were sequenced by immunoSEQ multiplex PCR, and TCRdb holds only the in-frame ones, with some missing. The data show tens of thousands of clones, about 88% seen once. Material: blood. The source is a person aged 18 to 75 in good health.

This clone was found once. The rearrangement joins TRBV7-6 to TRBJ1-1, with 7 bases matching TRBD1. Germline loops: CDR1 SGHVS, CDR2 FNYEAQ. V dropped 5 bases and J dropped 1; count of bases not matched to a gene: 7. The CDR3 loop spans 15 amino acids. CDR3 nucleotides: TGTGCCAGCAGCCCCCAGGGGGTGGGGAACACTGAAGCTTTCTTT. This codes for CASSPQGVGNTEAFF. The full variable domain, in which reference TRBV7-6 and TRBJ1-1 provide the parts outside the CDR3, is GAGVSQSPRYKVTKRGQDVALRCDPISGHVSLYWYRQALGQGPEFLTYFNYEAQQDKSGLPNDRFSAERPEGSISTLTIQRTEQRDSAMYRCASSPQGVGNTEAFFGQGTRLTVV.

The chain combines TRBV7-9 with TRBJ2-7; 7 positions match TRBD2. Germline V gene lookup returns CDR1 SEHNR and CDR2 FQNEAQ (reference sequence). This CDR3 has 14 residues. V lost 5 bases, J lost 2 bases, and 6 bases stayed unmatched. The CDR3 coding sequence is TGTGCCAGCAGCCCTAGGGACTATACCTACGAGCAGTACTTC. It translates to CASSPRDYTYEQYF.

The chain combines TRBV7-6 with TRBJ2-1; the D gene is possibly TRBD2 (7 bases). Germline assignment: CDR1 SGHVS and CDR2 FNYEAQ. V was pared by 5 bases and J by 8 bases, with 25 bases between. This CDR3 has 17 residues. CDR3 region: CASSKGLGGAISDEQFF. CDR3 nucleotides: TGTGCCAGCAGCAAAGGATTAGGGGGGGCGATTTCGGATGAGCAGTTCTTC.

The gene calls are TRBV27 and TRBJ2-3; D call uncertain. The V and J ends lost 1 base and 6 bases respectively, with 2 bases between them. This CDR3 is 11 amino acids long. CDR1 MNHEY and CDR2 SMNVEV come from the germline V gene (reference sequence). DNA for the CDR3: TGTGCCAGCAGTTTATACGATACGCAGTATTTT. It encodes CASSLYDTQYF.

V is TRBV4-1 and J is TRBJ2-7; 10 bases agree with TRBD1. The CDR3 contains 15 residues. Unmatched junction bases numbered 4, after V lost 0 bases and J lost 5 bases. Germline V gene sequence: CDR1 MGHRA, CDR2 YSYEKL. The CDR3 sequence is CASSQEGTGDHEQYF. The CDR3 DNA follows: TGCGCCAGCAGCCAAGAAGGGACAGGGGATCACGAGCAGTACTTC.

The chain has TRBV7-6 and TRBJ2-6; D is uncertain. In germline, CDR1 is SGHVS, CDR2 FNYEAQ. Trimming removed 5 bases from V and 4 bases from J, with 15 bases in between. This CDR3 contains 16 residues. CDR3 sequence: CASSPFEWKGANVLTF. The DNA for the CDR3 is TGTGCCAGCAGCCCCTTCGAATGGAAAGGGGCCAACGTCCTGACTTTC.

The chain is built from TRBV4-3 and TRBJ1-6; no clear D. Germline assignment: CDR1 LGHNA and CDR2 YSLEER. Trimming stripped 1 base from V and 10 bases from J, with 8 bases between. This CDR3 has 13 residues. The CDR3 sequence: CASSQVLWSPLHF. The DNA of the CDR3 is TGCGCCAGCAGCCAAGTTTTATGGTCACCCCTCCACTTT.

The chain is built from TRBV6-5 and TRBJ1-1; maybe TRBD1 (5 bases). The CDR3 loop spans 14 amino acids. Looked up from germline, CDR1 is MNHEY and CDR2 is SVGAGI. The V gene lost 4 bases and the J gene lost 4 bases, with 13 bases spanning the gap. The CDR3 sequence is CASSSSSGGTEAFF. Written as DNA, the CDR3 is TGTGCCAGCAGTTCCAGCTCTGGGGGCACTGAAGCTTTCTTT.

This chain uses TRBV11-3 with TRBJ1-1, with D perhaps TRBD1 (5 bases). Trimming stripped 8 bases from V and 2 bases from J, with 15 bases between. The germline V gene has CDR1 SGHNT and CDR2 YENEEA. The CDR3 has 14 amino acids. This chain's CDR3 is CASEPRRDNTEAFF. The CDR3 coding sequence is TGTGCCAGCGAACCCCGGAGGGACAACACTGAAGCTTTCTTT.

The chain links TRBV5-1 to TRBJ2-3; D is ambiguous. CDR1 is SGHRS and CDR2 is YFSETQ in the germline V gene. V shed 5 bases and J shed 2 bases, with 3 bases lying between them. The CDR3 loop spans 11 amino acids. CDR3 sequence reads: CASRDTDTQYF. The CDR3 region has the DNA TGCGCCAGCAGGGACACAGATACGCAGTATTTT.

The chain combines TRBV7-2 with TRBJ2-1, with D uncertain. The V gene lost 7 bases and the J gene lost 7 bases, with 14 bases spanning the gap. CDR3 size: 13 residues. Germline CDR1 is SGHTA and CDR2 is FQGNSA. The CDR3 loop is CASNNVRLNEQFF. CDR3 coding DNA: TGTGCCAGCAACAACGTAAGGTTAAATGAGCAGTTCTTC.

The chain joins TRBV2 to TRBJ1-2; no firm D call. The CDR3 loop spans 11 amino acids. The V gene's germline CDR1 is SNHLY and CDR2 FYNNEI. V gave up 8 bases and J gave up 4 bases, with 8 bases separating them. The CDR3 region is CASLDPYGYTF. As DNA, the CDR3 is TGTGCCAGCCTCGACCCCTATGGCTACACCTTC.

The chain carries TRBV7-2 and TRBJ1-5; 8 nucleotides agree with TRBD1. The CDR3 has 14 amino acids. V lost 5 bases, J lost 8 bases, and 8 bases stayed unmatched. Germline CDR1 is SGHTA and CDR2 is FQGNSA. CDR3 protein: CASSPGTGPKPQHF. The CDR3 DNA reads as TGTGCCAGCAGCCCTGGGACAGGCCCAAAGCCCCAGCATTTT.

The table lists this clone with many counts. The rearrangement uses TRBV10-3 and TRBJ1-6; maybe TRBD1 (6 bases). Germline assignment: CDR1 ENHRY and CDR2 SYGVKD. V lost 1 base, J lost 7 bases, and 8 bases lay in between. The CDR3 totals 14 residues. The CDR3 reads CAISEYRDNSPLHF. The CDR3, as DNA: TGTGCCATCAGTGAGTACAGGGACAATTCACCCCTCCACTTT.

A word on this clone: Other DNA variants within this sample encode the same CDR3. The V and J genes are TRBV4-1 and TRBJ2-7; D unclear. Germline values: CDR1 MGHRA, CDR2 YSYEKL. V gave up 0 bases and J gave up 2 bases, with 5 bases separating them. The CDR3 is made up of 13 amino acids. The CDR3, as DNA: TGCGCCAGCAGCCAAGAGGGCCCCTACGAGCAGTACTTC. This gives the protein CASSQEGPYEQYF.

This clone was counted once. The chain recombines TRBV12-1 with TRBJ2-1. TRBV12-1 is assigned pseudogene status. The length of the CDR3 is 11 residues. The CDR3 sequence is CASSFSNEQFF. The CDR3 bases are TGTGCCAGCAGCTTTAGCAATGAGCAGTTCTTC.

A few counts support this clone. The chain is built from TRBV4-3 and TRBJ2-5; weak D call: TRBD2 (6 bases). Trimming pared 0 bases from V and 2 bases from J, leaving 10 bases between. The CDR3 loop spans 15 amino acids. CDR1 is LGHNA and CDR2 is YSLEER in the germline V gene. CDR3 region: CASSQDLREQETQYF. The CDR3 DNA follows: TGCGCCAGCAGCCAAGATCTACGGGAGCAAGAGACCCAGTACTTC.